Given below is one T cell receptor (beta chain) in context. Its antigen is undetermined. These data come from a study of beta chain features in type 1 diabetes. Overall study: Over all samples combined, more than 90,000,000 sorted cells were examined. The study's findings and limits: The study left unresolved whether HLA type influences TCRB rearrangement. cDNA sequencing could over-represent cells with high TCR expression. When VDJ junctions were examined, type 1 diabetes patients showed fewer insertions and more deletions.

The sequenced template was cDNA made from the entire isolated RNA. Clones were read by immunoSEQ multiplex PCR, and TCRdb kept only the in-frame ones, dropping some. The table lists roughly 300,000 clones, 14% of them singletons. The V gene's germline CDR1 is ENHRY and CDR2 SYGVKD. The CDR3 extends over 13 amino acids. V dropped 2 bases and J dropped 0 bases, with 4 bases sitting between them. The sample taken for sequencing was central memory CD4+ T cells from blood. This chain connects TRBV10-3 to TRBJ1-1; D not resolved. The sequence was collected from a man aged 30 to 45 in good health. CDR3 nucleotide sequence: TGTGCCATCAGTGAGGACATGAACACTGAAGCTTTCTTT. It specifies CAISEDMNTEAFF.